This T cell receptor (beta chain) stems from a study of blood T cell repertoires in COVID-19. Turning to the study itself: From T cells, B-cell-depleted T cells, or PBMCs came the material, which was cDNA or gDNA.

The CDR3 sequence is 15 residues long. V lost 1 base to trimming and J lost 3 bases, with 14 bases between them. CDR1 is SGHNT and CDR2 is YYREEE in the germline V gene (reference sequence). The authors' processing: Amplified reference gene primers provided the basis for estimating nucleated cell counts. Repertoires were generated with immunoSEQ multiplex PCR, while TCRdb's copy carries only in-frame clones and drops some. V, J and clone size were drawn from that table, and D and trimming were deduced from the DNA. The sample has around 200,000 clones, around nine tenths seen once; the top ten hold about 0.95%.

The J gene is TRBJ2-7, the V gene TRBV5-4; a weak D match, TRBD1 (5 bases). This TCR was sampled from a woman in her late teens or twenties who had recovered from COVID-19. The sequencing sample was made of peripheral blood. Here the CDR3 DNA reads TGTGCCAGCAGCTTGACAGGACGGAACCTCTACGAGCAGTACTTC. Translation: CASSLTGRNLYEQYF. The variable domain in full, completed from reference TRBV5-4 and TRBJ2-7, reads ETGVTQSPTHLIKTRGQQVTLRCSSQSGHNTVSWYQQALGQGPQFIFQYYREEENGRGNFPPRFSGLQFPNYSSELNVNALELDDSALYLCASSLTGRNLYEQYFGPGTRLTVT.